This TCR beta chain was sequenced in a study of T-cell memory formation after mild COVID-19. Whole-study findings and limits: While clones contracting from day 15 to 85 were balanced between CD4 and CD8, later expanders leaned CD4+. Contracting CD4+ clones lay largely in CM and EM, with CD8+ ones residing in EMRA. The study detected some responding clones in pre-infection memory, suggesting cross-reactive memory joined.

Trimming stripped 4 bases from V and 2 bases from J, with 8 bases between. The V gene's germline CDR1 is LNHDA and CDR2 SQIVND (reference sequence). This CDR3 spans 13 amino acids. The TCR alpha and TCR beta cDNA libraries, bearing sample barcodes and UMIs, were generated by 5'RACE using constant-segment primers. TCRdb fed the 5' RACE reads into MiXCR, producing one record per CDR3 protein. The profile shows about 270,000 distinct CDR3 sequences, 16% of them singletons. As for this clonotype: Its antigen is not identified.

This chain connects TRBV19 to TRBJ1-2; D uncertain. Sequences were obtained from PBMCs or a T cell subset sorted from them (not recorded which). The receptor's source is a man younger than 35 who had mild COVID-19 (a few samples of this study predate the infection). Cell type and time point are not known. DNA of the CDR3: TGTGCCAGTAGTAGAGGGAGGAACTATGGCTACACCTTC. It encodes CASSRGRNYGYTF.